This T cell receptor (beta chain) was recorded in a study of blood T cells in healthy people across ages. Findings and caveats of the study: Lack of knowledge of donor CMV status possibly confounded expanded clonotype changes.

To note about this clonotype: What it binds is unknown.

A J-beta primer mix and a sample-barcoded 5' primer were used in a second PCR of about 7 to 12 cycles. Tags on each cDNA molecule came from a template-switch adaptor with 12 random nucleotides. TCRdb re-called the 5' RACE reads with MiXCR, one entry per CDR3 protein. This sample has 750,000 to 950,000 distinct CDR3 sequences, with about 28% found just once. CDR3 length: 14 amino acids. The germline V gene has CDR1 SGHRS and CDR2 YFSETQ. Trimming removed 4 bases from V and 2 bases from J, with 13 bases in between. The same data also contributed to another study, on T cells of mothers and their children. That publication notes: No clone of persistent microchimeric T cells was detected.

This chain connects TRBV5-1 to TRBJ2-7; tentative D call: TRBD2 (5 bases). Sequenced input: blood. This clonotype was obtained from a woman in her thirties or forties in good health. CDR3 DNA: TGCGCCAGCAGCGACCTAAGCGGACCCTACGAGCAGTACTTC. Translation gives CASSDLSGPYEQYF.